Sequencing of this TCR beta chain was carried out in a study of post-analysis software for immune sequencing data. Study findings and constraints: Relative to controls, patients with multiple sclerosis showed significantly lower normalized Chao1 diversity.

CDR1 and CDR2 (germline): MNHEY, SVGEGT. With 2 bases removed from V and 1 base from J, the gap between germline ends came to 5 bases. The CDR3 covers 13 residues. Unique-molecular-identifier-tagged TCR beta cDNA libraries were used. TCRdb recomputed calls from the PCR reads with MiXCR, one row per CDR3 protein. The repertoire holds 150,000 to 200,000 distinct CDR3 sequences, under 40% seen once, with 25% to 35% in the top ten. Details on this clonotype: The antigen remains unidentified.

The chain has TRBV6-2 or TRBV6-3 and TRBJ1-1, with D unclear. The starting material was blood, obtained after autologous hematopoietic stem cell transplantation. The receptor comes from a girl under 18 with multiple sclerosis. CDR3 nucleotides: TGTGCCAGCAGTTACACAACGAACACTGAAGCTTTCTTT. As protein: CASSYTTNTEAFF.